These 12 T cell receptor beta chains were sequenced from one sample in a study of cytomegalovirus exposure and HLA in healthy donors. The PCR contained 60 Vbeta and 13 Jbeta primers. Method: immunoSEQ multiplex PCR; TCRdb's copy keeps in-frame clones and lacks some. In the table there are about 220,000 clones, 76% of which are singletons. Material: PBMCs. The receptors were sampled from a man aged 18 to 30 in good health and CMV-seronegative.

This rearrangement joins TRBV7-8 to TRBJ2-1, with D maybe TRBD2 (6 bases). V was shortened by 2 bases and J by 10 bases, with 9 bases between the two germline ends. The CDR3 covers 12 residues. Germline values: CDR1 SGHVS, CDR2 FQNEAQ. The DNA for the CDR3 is TGTGCCAGCAGCTTATCCCGGGGGGAGCAGTTCTTC. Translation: CASSLSRGEQFF.

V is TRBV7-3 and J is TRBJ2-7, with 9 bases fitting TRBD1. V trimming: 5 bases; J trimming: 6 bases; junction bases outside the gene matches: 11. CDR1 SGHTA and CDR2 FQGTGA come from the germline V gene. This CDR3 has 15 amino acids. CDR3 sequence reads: CASSPAGTGWSEQYF. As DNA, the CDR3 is TGTGCCAGCAGCCCTGCCGGGACAGGGTGGAGCGAGCAGTACTTC.

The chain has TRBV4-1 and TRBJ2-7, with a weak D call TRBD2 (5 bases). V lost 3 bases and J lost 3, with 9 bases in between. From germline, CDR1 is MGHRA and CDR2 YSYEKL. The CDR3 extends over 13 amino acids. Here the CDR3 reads CASSQWTLYEQYF. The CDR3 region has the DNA TGCGCCAGCAGCCAGTGGACTCTCTACGAGCAGTACTTC.

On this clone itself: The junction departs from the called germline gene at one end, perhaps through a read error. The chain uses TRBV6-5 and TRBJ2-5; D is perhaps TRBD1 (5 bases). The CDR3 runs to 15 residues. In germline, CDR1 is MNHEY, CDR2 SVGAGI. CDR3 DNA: TGTGCCAGCAGTTCTTGGGTCGACGGACAAGAGACCCGGTACTTC. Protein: CASSSWVDGQETRYF.

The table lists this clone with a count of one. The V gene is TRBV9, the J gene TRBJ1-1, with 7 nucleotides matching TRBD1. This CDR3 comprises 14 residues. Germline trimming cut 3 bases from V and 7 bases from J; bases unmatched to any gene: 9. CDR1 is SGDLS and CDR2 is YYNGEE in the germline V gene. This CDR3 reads CASSGPQGGLEAFF. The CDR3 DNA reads TGTGCCAGCAGCGGCCCCCAGGGGGGACTTGAAGCTTTCTTT.

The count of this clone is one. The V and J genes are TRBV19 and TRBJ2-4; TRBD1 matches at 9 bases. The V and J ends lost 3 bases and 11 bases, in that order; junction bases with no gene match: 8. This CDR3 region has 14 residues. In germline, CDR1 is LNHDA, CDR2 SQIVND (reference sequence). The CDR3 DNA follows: TGTGCCAGTAGTATGTCCGGGACAGGGTATCTTCAGTACTTC. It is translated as CASSMSGTGYLQYF.

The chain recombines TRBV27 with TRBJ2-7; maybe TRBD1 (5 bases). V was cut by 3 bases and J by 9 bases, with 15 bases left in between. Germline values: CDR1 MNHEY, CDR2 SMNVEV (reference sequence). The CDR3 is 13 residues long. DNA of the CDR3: TGTGCCAGCAGTTTTACGGCAGGGAACGGGCAGTACTTC. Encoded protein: CASSFTAGNGQYF.

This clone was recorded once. CDR3 nucleotide sequence: TGTGCCAGCAGTTACCGCACCGAGATTACAGATACGCAGTATTTT. This translates into CASSYRTEITDTQYF. The chain recombines TRBV6-5 with TRBJ2-3, with D hard to call. Trimming left V 2 bases short and J 3 bases short, with 12 bases between. This CDR3 is built from 15 residues. Germline V gene sequence: CDR1 MNHEY, CDR2 SVGAGI.

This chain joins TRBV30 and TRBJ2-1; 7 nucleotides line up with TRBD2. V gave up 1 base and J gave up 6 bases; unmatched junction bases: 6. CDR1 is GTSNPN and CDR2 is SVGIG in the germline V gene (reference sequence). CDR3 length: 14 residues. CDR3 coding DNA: TGTGCCTGGAGTGAAGGACTAGGAGGCAATGAGCAGTTCTTC. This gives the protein CAWSEGLGGNEQFF.

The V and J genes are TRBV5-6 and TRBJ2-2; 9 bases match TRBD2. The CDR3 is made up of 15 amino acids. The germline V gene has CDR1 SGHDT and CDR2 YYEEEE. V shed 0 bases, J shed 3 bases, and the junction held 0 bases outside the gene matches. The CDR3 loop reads CASSLEREDTGELFF. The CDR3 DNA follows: TGTGCCAGCAGCTTGGAGCGGGAGGACACCGGGGAGCTGTTTTTT.

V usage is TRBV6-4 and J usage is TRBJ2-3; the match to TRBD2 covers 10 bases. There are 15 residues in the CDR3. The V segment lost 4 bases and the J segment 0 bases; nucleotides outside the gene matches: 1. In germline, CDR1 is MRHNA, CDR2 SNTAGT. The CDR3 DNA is TGTGCCAGCAGTGGACTAGCGGGTAGCACAGATACGCAGTATTTT. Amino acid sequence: CASSGLAGSTDTQYF.

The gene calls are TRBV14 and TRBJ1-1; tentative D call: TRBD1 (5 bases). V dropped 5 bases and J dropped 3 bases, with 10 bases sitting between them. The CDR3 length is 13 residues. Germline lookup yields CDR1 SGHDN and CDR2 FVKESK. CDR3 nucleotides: TGTGCCAGCAGCACTCAGGGTTACACTGAAGCTTTCTTT. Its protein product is CASSTQGYTEAFF.